A single sample is the source of the 10 T cell receptor beta chains below, sequenced in a study of shared clonotypes between healthy human individuals. TCRdb's copy holds only in-frame clones and misses some; the assay was immunoSEQ multiplex PCR. The data show some 530,000 clones, approximately 82% seen once. The sample was PBMCs. The receptors here all came from a woman aged 35 to 49 in good health. Some clones in this sample may be carry-over from other donors' samples.

CDR3 loop: CASSQGLAGGSYNEQFF. CDR3 bases: TGTGCCAGCAGCCAGGGACTAGCGGGAGGGTCCTACAATGAGCAGTTCTTC. The chain joins TRBV7-2 to TRBJ2-1, with 16 bases fitting TRBD2. V was clipped by 5 bases and J by 1 base; unmatched bases: 2. CDR3 length: 17 residues. Germline V lookup: CDR1 SGHTA, CDR2 FQGNSA.

This chain's CDR3 is CASSIQRNMNTEAFF. The CDR3, as DNA: TGTGCCAGTAGTATTCAAAGGAACATGAACACTGAAGCTTTCTTT. The chain is built from TRBV19 and TRBJ1-1; no firm D call. CDR1 is LNHDA and CDR2 is SQIVND in the germline V gene (reference sequence). This CDR3 has 15 amino acids. With 3 bases removed from V and 0 bases from J, the gap between germline ends came to 11 bases.

V usage is TRBV7-8 and J usage is TRBJ2-2, with a tentative D call TRBD1 (6 bases). CDR3 length: 18 residues. CDR1 SGHVS and CDR2 FQNEAQ come from the germline V gene. Trimming removed 1 base from V and 8 bases from J, with 23 bases in between. The DNA of the CDR3 is TGTGCCAGCAGCTTAGGGGTAAATCGGGACACTGCTGGAGGGGAGCTGTTTTTT. Translation: CASSLGVNRDTAGGELFF.

The rearrangement uses TRBV7-8 and TRBJ2-7; D uncertain. Germline lookup yields CDR1 SGHVS and CDR2 FQNEAQ. There are 14 residues in the CDR3. V gave up 1 base and J gave up 6 bases, with 13 bases separating them. The CDR3 DNA sequence: TGTGCCAGCAGCTTAGTCCGTCAGACCGGCGAGCAGTACTTC. Protein: CASSLVRQTGEQYF.

There are a few counts of this clone. V gene TRBV27 combines with J gene TRBJ2-2, with D perhaps matching TRBD1 (6 bases). V lost 3 bases, J lost 1 base, and 12 bases lay in between. CDR1 and CDR2 (germline): MNHEY, SMNVEV (reference sequence). The CDR3 loop spans 16 amino acids. The CDR3 reads CASSLVGHKNTGELFF. The CDR3 region has the DNA TGTGCCAGCAGTTTGGTGGGACACAAGAACACCGGGGAGCTGTTTTTT.

Comment on this clone: Since no conserved phenylalanine or tryptophan closes the CDR3, a read error is the likely cause. The chain couples TRBV6-6 to TRBJ2-3; possibly TRBD2 for D (5 bases). V was trimmed by 2 bases and J by 6 bases, leaving 6 bases between them. The CDR3 contains 12 residues. CDR1 is MNHNY, CDR2 SVGAGI, per germline (reference sequence). This CDR3 reads CASSYREDTQYL. In DNA form, the CDR3 reads TGTGCCAGCAGTTACAGGGAGGATACGCAGTATCTT.

The chain recombines TRBV19 with TRBJ2-7; D is unresolved. Per germline, CDR1 LNHDA and CDR2 SQIVND (reference sequence). The CDR3 runs to 14 residues. Trimming took off 2 bases at V and 6 bases at J, with 14 bases between the two ends. CDR3 residues: CASSIPDLSGEQYF. DNA for the CDR3: TGTGCCAGTAGTATACCGGACCTCTCGGGCGAGCAGTACTTC.

This sequence joins TRBV19 and TRBJ1-2; D is unresolved. V was pared by 3 bases and J by 0 bases, with 5 bases between. The CDR3 has 13 amino acids. In germline, CDR1 is LNHDA, CDR2 SQIVND (reference sequence). The DNA for the CDR3 is TGTGCCAGTAGTATGCTATCTAACTATGGCTACACCTTC. Translated, it gives CASSMLSNYGYTF.

The J gene is TRBJ2-7, the V gene TRBV18; D call uncertain. The CDR3 is 14 amino acids. CDR1 KGHSH and CDR2 LQKENI come from the germline V gene. V gave up 0 bases and J gave up 3 bases, with 9 bases separating them. The CDR3 DNA sequence: TGTGCCAGCTCACCACCGCCTCCCAACTACGAGCAGTACTTC. Protein: CASSPPPPNYEQYF.

This chain links TRBV18 with TRBJ2-7, with TRBD2 identical over 9 bases. The CDR3 is 15 residues long. In germline, CDR1 is KGHSH, CDR2 LQKENI. V was pared by 3 bases and J by 6 bases, with 9 bases of the junction left unmatched. Written as DNA, the CDR3 is TGTGCCAGCTCACCGGGACTAGCCCCGCTCGGCGAGCAGTACTTC. Its translation is CASSPGLAPLGEQYF.